This T cell receptor (beta chain) was captured by sequencing in a study of T cell responses to AZD1222 COVID-19 vaccine. Broader study findings: Donors, mostly white British, included more females; clonal diversity was possibly underestimated. Repertoires in all cases were sampled only once the peak T cell response had passed.

This clone was recorded a few times. Its antigen remains unidentified. Assay: immunoSEQ multiplex PCR; the TCRdb copy retains only in-frame clones and omits some. In the table there are some 100,000 clones, about 83% of which are singletons. The germline V gene has CDR1 SGHRS and CDR2 YFSETQ. V was cut by 0 bases and J by 4 bases, with 14 bases left in between. The CDR3 is 15 residues long. The chain links TRBV5-1 to TRBJ2-7; weak D call: TRBD2 (6 bases). The TCR sequence derives from an adult in good health. This material consisted of peripheral blood, taken on day 0 of AZD1222 vaccination. In DNA, the CDR3 is TGCGCCAGCAGCTTGGATGGCACTAGCAGGTACGAGCAGTACTTC. It encodes CASSLDGTSRYEQYF.